This TCR beta chain was profiled in a study of blood T cell repertoires in COVID-19. Using immunoSEQ multiplex PCR, the repertoire was profiled, and TCRdb retains in-frame clones only, with some absent. This table has some 150,000 clones, more than 65% appearing once. Specimen: peripheral blood. The receptor's source is a woman of 80 years or more with acute or convalescent COVID-19.

The CDR3 region is CASSAPSGGAGDYNEQFF. DNA for the CDR3: TGTGCCAGCAGTGCCCCTTCGGGAGGAGCGGGAGACTACAATGAGCAGTTCTTC. This chain uses TRBV25-1 with TRBJ2-1; 8 positions agree with TRBD2. This CDR3 is 18 amino acids long. Per the germline V gene, CDR1 is MGHDK and CDR2 is SYGVNS. Unmatched junction bases numbered 14, after V lost 4 bases and J lost 3 bases.